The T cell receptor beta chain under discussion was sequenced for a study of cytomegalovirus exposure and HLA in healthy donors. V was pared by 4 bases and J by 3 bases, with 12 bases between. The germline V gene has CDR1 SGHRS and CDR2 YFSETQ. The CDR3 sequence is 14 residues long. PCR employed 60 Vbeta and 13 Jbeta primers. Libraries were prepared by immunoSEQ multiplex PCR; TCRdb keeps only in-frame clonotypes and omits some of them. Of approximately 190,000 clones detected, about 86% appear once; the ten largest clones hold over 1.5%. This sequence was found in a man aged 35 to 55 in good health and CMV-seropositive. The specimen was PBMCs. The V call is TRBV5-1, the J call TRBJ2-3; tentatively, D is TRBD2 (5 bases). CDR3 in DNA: TGCGCCAGCAGCCAGCCGCGGGTGACAGATACGCAGTATTTT. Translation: CASSQPRVTDTQYF.